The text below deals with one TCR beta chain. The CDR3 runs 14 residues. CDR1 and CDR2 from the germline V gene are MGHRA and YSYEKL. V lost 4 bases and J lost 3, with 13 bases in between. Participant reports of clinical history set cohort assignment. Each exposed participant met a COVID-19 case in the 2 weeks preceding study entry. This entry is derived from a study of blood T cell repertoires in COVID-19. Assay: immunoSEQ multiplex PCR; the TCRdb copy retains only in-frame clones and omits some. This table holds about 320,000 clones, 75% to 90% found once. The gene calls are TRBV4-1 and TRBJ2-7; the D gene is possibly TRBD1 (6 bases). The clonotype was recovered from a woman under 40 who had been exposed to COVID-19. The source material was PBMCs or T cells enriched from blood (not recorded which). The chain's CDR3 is CASSPRTDNYEQYF. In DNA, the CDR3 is TGCGCCAGCAGCCCTCGGACAGACAACTACGAGCAGTACTTC.